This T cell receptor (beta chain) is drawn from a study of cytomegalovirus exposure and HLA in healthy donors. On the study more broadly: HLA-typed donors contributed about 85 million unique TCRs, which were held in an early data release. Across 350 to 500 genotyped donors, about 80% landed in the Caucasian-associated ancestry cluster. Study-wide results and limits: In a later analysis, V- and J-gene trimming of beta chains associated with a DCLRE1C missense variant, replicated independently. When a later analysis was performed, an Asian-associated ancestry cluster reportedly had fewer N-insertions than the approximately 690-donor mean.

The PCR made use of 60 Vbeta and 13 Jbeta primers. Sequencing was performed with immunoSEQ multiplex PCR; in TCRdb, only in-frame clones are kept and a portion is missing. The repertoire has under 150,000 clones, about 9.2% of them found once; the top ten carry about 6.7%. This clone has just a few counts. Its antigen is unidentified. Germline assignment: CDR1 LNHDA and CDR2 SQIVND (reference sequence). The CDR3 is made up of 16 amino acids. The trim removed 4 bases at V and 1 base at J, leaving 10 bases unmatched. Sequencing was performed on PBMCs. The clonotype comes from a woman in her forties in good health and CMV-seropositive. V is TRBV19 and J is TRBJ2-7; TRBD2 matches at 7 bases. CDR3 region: CASSNGVGGVSYEQYF. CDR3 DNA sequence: TGTGCCAGTAGTAATGGGGTTGGGGGGGTTTCCTACGAGCAGTACTTC.